The source of this TCR beta chain is a study of technical replicates of blood from several donors. Sequencing was performed with immunoSEQ multiplex PCR; in TCRdb, only in-frame clones are kept and a portion is missing. This table holds some 70,000 clones, roughly 92% found once. This clone was seen a handful of times. Losses at the gene ends were 7 bases for V and 3 bases for J; bases not matched to a gene: 5. Germline assignment: CDR1 SEHNR and CDR2 FQNEAQ (reference sequence). CDR3 length: 14 residues. The TCR originated in a human donor in good health. Some clones in this sample may be carry-over from other donors' samples. The genes are TRBV7-9 and TRBJ2-1, with 8 bases that match TRBD2. Sequenced: PBMCs. The CDR3 spells CASTRLAHYNEQFF. The CDR3 DNA reads TGTGCCAGCACCCGACTAGCGCACTACAATGAGCAGTTCTTC.